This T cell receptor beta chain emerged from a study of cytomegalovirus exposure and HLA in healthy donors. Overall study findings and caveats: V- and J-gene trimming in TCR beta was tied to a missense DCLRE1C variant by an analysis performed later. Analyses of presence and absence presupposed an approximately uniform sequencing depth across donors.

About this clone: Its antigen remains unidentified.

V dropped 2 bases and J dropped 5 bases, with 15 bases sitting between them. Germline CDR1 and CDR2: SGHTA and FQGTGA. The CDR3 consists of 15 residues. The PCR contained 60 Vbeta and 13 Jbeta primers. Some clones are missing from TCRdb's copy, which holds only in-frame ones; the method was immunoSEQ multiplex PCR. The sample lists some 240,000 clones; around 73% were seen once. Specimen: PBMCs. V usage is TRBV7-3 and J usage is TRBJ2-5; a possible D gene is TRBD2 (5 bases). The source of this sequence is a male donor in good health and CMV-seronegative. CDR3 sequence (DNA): TGTGCCAGCAGCTTATCGGGAACGGGGTGGGAGACCCAGTACTTC. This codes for CASSLSGTGWETQYF.